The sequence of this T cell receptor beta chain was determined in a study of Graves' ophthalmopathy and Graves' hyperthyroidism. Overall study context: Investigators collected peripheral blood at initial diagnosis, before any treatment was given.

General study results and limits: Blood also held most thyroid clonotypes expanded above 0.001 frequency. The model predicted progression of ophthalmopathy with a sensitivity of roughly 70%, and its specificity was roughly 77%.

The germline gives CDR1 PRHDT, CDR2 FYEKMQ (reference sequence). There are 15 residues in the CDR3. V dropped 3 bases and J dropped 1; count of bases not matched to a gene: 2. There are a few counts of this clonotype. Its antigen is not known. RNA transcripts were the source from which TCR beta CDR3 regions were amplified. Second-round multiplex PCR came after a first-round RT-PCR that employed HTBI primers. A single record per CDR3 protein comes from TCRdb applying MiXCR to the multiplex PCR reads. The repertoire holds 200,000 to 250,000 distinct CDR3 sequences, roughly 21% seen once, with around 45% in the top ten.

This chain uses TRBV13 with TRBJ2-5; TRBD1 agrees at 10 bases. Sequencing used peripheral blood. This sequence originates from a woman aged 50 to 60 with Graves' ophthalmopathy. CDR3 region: CASSFRTGGQETQYF. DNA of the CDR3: TGTGCCAGCAGCTTTCGGACAGGGGGCCAAGAGACCCAGTACTTC.